This is a list of T cell receptor beta chains from one sample in a study of blood T cell repertoires in COVID-19. Repertoires were generated with immunoSEQ multiplex PCR, while TCRdb's copy carries only in-frame clones and drops some. Among about 160,000 clones, 87% were seen once, and the ten largest hold 5.5% to 7.5%. Sequencing was done on a sample of peripheral blood. Receptors originate from an elderly man with acute or convalescent COVID-19. Each CDR3 is given with its conserved first and last residue. The D gene is left open where the match is weak.

CDR3 length | J gene | D gene | V gene | CDR3 protein | CDR3 DNA
15 | TRBJ2-7 | TRBD2 | TRBV2 | CASSQFGGFSYEQYF | TGTGCCAGCAGTCAATTCGGGGGGTTCTCCTACGAGCAGTACTTC
16 | TRBJ2-7 | TRBD1 | TRBV6-5 | CASSYSRWTGSYEQYF | TGTGCCAGCAGTTACTCGAGGTGGACAGGGTCCTACGAGCAGTACTTC
13 | TRBJ2-7 | NA | TRBV7-9 | CASSSSGSYEQYF | TGTGCCAGCAGCAGTAGCGGTTCCTACGAGCAGTACTTC
14 | TRBJ2-1 | TRBD2 | TRBV29-1 | CSVKSGGRYNEQFF | TGCAGCGTTAAGAGCGGGGGTAGATACAATGAGCAGTTCTTC
16 | TRBJ2-3 | TRBD1 | TRBV5-1 | CASSLGTGTATDTQYF | TGCGCCAGCAGCTTGGGTACTGGGACAGCCACAGATACGCAGTATTTT
19 | TRBJ2-2 | TRBD2 | TRBV19 | CASSSRTSGGAIFTGELFF | TGTGCCAGTAGTTCCCGGACTAGCGGGGGGGCTATATTCACCGGGGAGCTGTTTTTT
13 | TRBJ1-2 | NA | TRBV7-9 | CASSPLTVSGYTF | TGTGCCAGCAGCCCTTTGACAGTCTCCGGCTACACCTTC
14 | TRBJ1-4 | TRBD1 | TRBV2 | CASREQGIAEKLFF | TGTGCCAGCAGAGAACAGGGGATAGCTGAAAAACTGTTTTTT
16 | TRBJ2-3 | TRBD2 | TRBV10-1 | CASSESRSGSVDTQYF | TGCGCCAGCAGTGAGTCGCGGAGCGGGAGTGTGGATACGCAGTATTTT
14 | TRBJ2-7 | TRBD1 | TRBV6-4 | CASSPDRGGYEQYF | TGTGCCAGCAGTCCTGACAGGGGGGGATACGAGCAGTACTTC
16 | TRBJ2-5 | TRBD2 | TRBV3-1/TRBV3-2 | CASRQTGLALQETQYF | TGTGCCAGCAGACAGACGGGACTAGCGCTCCAAGAGACCCAGTACTTC